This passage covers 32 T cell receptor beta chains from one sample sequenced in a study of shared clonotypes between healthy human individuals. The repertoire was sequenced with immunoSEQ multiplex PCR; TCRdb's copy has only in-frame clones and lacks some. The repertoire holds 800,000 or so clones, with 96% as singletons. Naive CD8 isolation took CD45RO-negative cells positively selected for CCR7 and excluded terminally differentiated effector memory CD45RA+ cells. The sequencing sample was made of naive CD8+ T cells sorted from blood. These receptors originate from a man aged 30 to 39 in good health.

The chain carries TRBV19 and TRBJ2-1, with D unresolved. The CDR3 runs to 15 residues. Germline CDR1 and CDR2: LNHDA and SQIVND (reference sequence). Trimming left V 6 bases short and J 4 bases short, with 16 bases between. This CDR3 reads CASSLQILQYNEQFF. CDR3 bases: TGTGCCAGTAGCTTACAGATACTTCAGTACAATGAGCAGTTCTTC. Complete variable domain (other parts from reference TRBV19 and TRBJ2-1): DGGITQSPKYLFRKEGQNVTLSCEQNLNHDAMYWYRQDPGQGLRLIYYSQIVNDFQKGDIAEGYSVSREKKESFPLTVTSAQKNPTAFYLCASSLQILQYNEQFFGPGTRLTVL.

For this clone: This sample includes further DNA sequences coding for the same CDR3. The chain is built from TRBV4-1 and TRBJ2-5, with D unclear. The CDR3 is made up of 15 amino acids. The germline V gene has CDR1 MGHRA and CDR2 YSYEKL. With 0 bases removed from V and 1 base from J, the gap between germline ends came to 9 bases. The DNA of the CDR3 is TGCGCCAGCAGCCAAGATCGGGCAGTCCAAGAGACCCAGTACTTC. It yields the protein CASSQDRAVQETQYF.

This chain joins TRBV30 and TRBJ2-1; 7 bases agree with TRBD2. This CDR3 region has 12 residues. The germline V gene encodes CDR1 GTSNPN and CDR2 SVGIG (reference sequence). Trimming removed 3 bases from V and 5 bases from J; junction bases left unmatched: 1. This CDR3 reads CAWSLADNEQFF. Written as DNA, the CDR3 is TGTGCCTGGAGCCTAGCGGACAATGAGCAGTTCTTC.

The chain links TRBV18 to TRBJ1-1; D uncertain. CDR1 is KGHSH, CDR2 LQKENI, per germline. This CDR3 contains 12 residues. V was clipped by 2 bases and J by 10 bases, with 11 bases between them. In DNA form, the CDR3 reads TGTGCCAGCTCACCAAATACGTCAGGAGCTTTCTTT. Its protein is CASSPNTSGAFF.

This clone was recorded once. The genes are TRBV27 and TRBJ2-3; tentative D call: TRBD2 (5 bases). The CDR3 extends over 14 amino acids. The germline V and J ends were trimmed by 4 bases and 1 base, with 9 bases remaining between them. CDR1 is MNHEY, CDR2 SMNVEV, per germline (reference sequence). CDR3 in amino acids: CASSSWTGTDTQYF. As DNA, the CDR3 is TGTGCCAGCAGTTCATGGACTGGCACAGATACGCAGTATTTT.

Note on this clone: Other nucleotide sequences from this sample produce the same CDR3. CDR3 in amino acids: CASSLVLAGDNEQFF. For the CDR3, the DNA is TGTGCCAGCAGCTTAGTGCTAGCGGGAGACAATGAGCAGTTCTTC. The J gene is TRBJ2-1, the V gene TRBV7-9; 10 positions match TRBD2. The V and J ends lost 1 base and 5 bases, in that order; junction bases with no gene match: 2. CDR3 size: 15 residues. Per the germline V gene, CDR1 is SEHNR and CDR2 is FQNEAQ (reference sequence).

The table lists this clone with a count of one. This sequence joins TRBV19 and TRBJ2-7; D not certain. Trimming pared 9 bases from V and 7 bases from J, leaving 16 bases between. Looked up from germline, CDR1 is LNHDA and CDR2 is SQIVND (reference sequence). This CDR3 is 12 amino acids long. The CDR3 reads CARGLSLREQYF. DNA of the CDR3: TGTGCCAGGGGCTTGAGTCTGAGAGAGCAGTACTTC.

This CDR3 is CASVSFRGLAIYEQYF. The CDR3 DNA follows: TGTGCCAGCGTGTCATTCAGGGGACTAGCGATATACGAGCAGTACTTC. This chain uses TRBV28 with TRBJ2-7; 10 bases map to TRBD2. V trimming: 8 bases; J trimming: 4 bases; junction bases outside the gene matches: 14. Germline CDR1 and CDR2: MDHEN and SYDVKM. This CDR3 has 16 residues.

CDR3 region: CSVVLPLLAGTDTQYF. CDR3 nucleotide sequence: TGCAGCGTTGTCTTGCCCTTGCTAGCGGGAACAGATACGCAGTATTTT. The V call is TRBV29-1, the J call TRBJ2-3; TRBD2 aligns across 9 bases. The CDR3 totals 16 residues. Unmatched junction bases numbered 11, after V lost 4 bases and J lost 3 bases. Germline V lookup: CDR1 SQVTM, CDR2 ANQGSEA.

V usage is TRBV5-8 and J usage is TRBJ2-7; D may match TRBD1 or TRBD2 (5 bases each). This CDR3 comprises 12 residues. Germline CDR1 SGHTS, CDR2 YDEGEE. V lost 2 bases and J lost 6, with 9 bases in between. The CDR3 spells CASSLRGGEQYF. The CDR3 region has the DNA TGTGCCAGCAGCTTACGGGGCGGCGAGCAGTACTTC.

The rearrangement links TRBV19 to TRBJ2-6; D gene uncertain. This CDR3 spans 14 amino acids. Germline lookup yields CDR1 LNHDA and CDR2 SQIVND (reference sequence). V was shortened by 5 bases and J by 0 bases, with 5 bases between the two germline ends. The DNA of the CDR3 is TGTGCCAGTAGTCCTAGCTCTGGGGCCAACGTCCTGACTTTC. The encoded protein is CASSPSSGANVLTF.

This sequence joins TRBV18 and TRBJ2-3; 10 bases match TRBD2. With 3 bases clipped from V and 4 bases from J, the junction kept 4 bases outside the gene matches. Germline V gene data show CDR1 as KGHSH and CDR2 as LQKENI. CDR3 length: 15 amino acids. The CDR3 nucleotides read TGTGCCAGCTCACCGAGCGGGAGGGCCCCAGATACGCAGTATTTT. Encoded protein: CASSPSGRAPDTQYF.

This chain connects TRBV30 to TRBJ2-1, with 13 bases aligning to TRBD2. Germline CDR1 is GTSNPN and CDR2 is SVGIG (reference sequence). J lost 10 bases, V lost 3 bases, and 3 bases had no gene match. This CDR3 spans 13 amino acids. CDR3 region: CAWRLAGGMEQFF. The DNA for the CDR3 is TGTGCCTGGAGACTAGCGGGAGGGATGGAGCAGTTCTTC.

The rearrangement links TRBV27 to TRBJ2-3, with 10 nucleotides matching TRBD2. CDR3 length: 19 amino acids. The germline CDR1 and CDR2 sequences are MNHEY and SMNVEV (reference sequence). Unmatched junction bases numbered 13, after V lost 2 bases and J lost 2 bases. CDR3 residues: CASSLRGGYGLADTDTQYF. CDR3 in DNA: TGTGCCAGCAGTTTACGAGGGGGATATGGACTAGCGGACACAGATACGCAGTATTTT.

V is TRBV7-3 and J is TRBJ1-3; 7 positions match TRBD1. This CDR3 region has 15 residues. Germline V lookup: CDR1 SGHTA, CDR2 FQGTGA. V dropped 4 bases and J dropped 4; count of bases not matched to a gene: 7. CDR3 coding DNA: TGTGCCAGCAGCTCAGGGCAGGGGGTCGGAAACACCATATATTTT. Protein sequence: CASSSGQGVGNTIYF. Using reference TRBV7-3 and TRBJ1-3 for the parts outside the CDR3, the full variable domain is GAGVSQTPSNKVTEKGKYVELRCDPISGHTALYWYRQSLGQGPEFLIYFQGTGAADDSGLPNDRFFAVRPEGSVSTLKIQRTERGDSAVYLCASSSGQGVGNTIYFGEGSWLTVV.

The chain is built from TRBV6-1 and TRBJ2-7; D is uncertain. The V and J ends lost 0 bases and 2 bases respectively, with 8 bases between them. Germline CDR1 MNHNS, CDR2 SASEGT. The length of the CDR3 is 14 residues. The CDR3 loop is CASSEAYLPYEQYF. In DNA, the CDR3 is TGTGCCAGCAGTGAAGCTTACCTGCCCTACGAGCAGTACTTC.

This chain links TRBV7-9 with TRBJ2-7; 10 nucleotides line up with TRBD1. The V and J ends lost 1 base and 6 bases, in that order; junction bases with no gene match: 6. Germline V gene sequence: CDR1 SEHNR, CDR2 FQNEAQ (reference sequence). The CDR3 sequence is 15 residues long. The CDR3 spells CASSLGQGAIREQYF. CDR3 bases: TGTGCCAGCAGCTTAGGACAGGGGGCGATCCGCGAGCAGTACTTC.

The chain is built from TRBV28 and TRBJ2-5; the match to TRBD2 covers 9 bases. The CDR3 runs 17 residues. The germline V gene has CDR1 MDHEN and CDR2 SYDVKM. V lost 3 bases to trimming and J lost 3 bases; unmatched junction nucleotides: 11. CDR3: CASSFSLSGSLEETQYF. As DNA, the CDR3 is TGTGCCAGCAGTTTCTCCCTTAGCGGGAGTTTGGAAGAGACCCAGTACTTC.

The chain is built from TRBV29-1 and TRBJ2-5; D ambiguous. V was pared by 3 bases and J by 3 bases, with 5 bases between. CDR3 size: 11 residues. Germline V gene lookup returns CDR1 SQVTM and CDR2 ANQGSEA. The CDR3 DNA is TGCAGCGTTGATGCGGAAGAGACCCAGTACTTC. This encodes CSVDAEETQYF.

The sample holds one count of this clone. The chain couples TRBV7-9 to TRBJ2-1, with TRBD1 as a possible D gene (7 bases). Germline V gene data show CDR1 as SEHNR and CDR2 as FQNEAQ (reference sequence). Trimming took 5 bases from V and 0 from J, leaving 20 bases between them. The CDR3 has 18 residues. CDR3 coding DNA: TGTGCCAGCAGCACAGGGGAGGCTAGGCTGAGCTCCTACAATGAGCAGTTCTTC. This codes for CASSTGEARLSSYNEQFF.

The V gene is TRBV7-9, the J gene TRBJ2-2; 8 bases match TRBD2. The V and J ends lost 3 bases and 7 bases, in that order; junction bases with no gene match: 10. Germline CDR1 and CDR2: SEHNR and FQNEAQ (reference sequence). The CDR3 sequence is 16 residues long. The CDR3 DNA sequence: TGTGCCAGCAGCTTCCTAACCGGGAGGGAAGGCGGGGAGCTGTTTTTT. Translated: CASSFLTGREGGELFF.

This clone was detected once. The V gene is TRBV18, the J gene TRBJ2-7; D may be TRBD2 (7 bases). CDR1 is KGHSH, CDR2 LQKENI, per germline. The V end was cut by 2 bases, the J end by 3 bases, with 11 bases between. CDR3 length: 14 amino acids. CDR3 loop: CASSPAGEGYEQYF. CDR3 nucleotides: TGTGCCAGCTCACCAGCAGGGGAGGGCTACGAGCAGTACTTC. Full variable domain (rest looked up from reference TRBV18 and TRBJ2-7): NAGVMQNPRHLVRRRGQEARLRCSPMKGHSHVYWYRQLPEEGLKFMVYLQKENIIDESGMPKERFSAEFPKEGPSILRIQQVVRGDSAAYFCASSPAGEGYEQYFGPGTRLTVT.

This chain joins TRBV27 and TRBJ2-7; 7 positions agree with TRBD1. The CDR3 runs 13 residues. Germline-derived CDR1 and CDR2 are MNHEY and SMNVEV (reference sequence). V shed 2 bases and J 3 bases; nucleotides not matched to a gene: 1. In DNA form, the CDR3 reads TGTGCCAGCAGTTTAGACAGGGACTACGAGCAGTACTTC. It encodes CASSLDRDYEQYF.

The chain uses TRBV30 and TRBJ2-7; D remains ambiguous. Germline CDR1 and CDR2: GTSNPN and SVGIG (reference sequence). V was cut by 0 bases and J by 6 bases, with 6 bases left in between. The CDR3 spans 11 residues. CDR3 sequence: CAWSVQSEQYF. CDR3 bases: TGTGCCTGGAGTGTACAGAGCGAGCAGTACTTC. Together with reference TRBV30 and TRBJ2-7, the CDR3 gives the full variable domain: SQTIHQWPATLVQPVGSPLSLECTVEGTSNPNLYWYRQAAGRGLQLLFYSVGIGQISSEVPQNLSASRPQDRQFILSSKKLLLSDSGFYLCAWSVQSEQYFGPGTRLTVT.

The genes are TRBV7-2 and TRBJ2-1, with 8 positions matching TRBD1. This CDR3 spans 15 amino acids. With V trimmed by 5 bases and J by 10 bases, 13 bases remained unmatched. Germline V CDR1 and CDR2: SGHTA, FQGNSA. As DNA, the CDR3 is TGTGCCAGCAGCCGAGTCGCAGACAGGGGCGGCGAGCAGTTCTTC. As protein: CASSRVADRGGEQFF.

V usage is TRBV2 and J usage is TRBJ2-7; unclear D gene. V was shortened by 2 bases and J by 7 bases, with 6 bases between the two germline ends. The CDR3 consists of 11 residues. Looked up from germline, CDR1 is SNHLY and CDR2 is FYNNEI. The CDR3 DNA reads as TGTGCCAGCAGTGAATATGAGGAGCAGTACTTC. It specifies CASSEYEEQYF.

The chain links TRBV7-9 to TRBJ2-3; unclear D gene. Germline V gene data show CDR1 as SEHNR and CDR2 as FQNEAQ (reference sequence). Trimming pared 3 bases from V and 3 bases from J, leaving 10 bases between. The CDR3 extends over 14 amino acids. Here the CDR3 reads CASSFAGFTDTQYF. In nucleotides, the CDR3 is TGTGCCAGCAGCTTCGCCGGGTTTACAGATACGCAGTATTTT.

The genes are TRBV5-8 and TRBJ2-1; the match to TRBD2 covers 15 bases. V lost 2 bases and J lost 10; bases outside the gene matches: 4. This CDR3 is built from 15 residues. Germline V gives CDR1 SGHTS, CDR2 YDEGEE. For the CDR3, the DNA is TGTGCCAGCAGCTTACCGGGACTAGCGGGAGGCGAGCAGTTCTTC. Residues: CASSLPGLAGGEQFF.

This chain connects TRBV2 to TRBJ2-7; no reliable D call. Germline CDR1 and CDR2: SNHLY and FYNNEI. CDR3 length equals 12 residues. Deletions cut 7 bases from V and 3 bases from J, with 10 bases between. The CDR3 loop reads CASTQKSYEQYF. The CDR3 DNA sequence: TGTGCCAGCACTCAAAAGAGCTACGAGCAGTACTTC.

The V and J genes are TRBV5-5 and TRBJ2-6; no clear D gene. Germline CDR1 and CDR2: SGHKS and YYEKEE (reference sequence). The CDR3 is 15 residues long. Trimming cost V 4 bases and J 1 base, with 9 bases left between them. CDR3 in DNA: TGTGCCAGCAGCCCGACGCTTTCTGGGGCCAACGTCCTGACTTTC. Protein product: CASSPTLSGANVLTF.

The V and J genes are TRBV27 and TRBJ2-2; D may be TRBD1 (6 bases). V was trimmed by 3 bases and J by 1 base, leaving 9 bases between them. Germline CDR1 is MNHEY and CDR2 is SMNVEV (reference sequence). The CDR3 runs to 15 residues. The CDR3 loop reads CASSFETGNTGELFF. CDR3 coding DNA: TGTGCCAGCAGTTTTGAGACAGGGAACACCGGGGAGCTGTTTTTT.

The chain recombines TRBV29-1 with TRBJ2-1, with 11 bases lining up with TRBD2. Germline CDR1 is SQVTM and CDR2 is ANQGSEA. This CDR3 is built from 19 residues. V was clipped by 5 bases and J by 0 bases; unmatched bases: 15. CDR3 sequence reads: CSVLGLAGGQGTSYNEQFF. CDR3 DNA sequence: TGCAGCGTTTTGGGGCTAGCGGGAGGACAAGGCACCTCCTACAATGAGCAGTTCTTC.